This TCR beta chain was retrieved from a study of sequential checkpoint blockade in melanoma. Turning to the study itself: Both treatment sequences were followed by maintenance nivolumab.

This CDR3 contains 14 residues. Germline loops: CDR1 MNHNS, CDR2 SASEGT. Losses at the gene ends were 2 bases for V and 3 bases for J; bases not matched to a gene: 4. The method was immunoSEQ multiplex PCR; TCRdb's version includes in-frame clones alone and lacks a portion of them. The sample yields around 4,000 clones, around 60% seen once. Treatment of the sample: randomized to nivolumab then ipilimumab (arm A) or the reverse (arm B). The sequencing here drew on CD8+ T cells sorted from blood (inferred from file names), taken from a patient given nivolumab and ipilimumab in sequence. The sequence was collected from a human patient with melanoma. Some clones in this sample may be carry-over from other donors' samples. The chain recombines TRBV6-1 with TRBJ2-7; 7 bases are shared with TRBD2. The CDR3 loop is CASSEREGRYEQYF. For the CDR3, the DNA is TGTGCCAGCAGTGAAAGGGAGGGGCGCTACGAGCAGTACTTC.